This TCR beta chain comes out of a study of T-cell reconstitution after alpha-beta-depleted transplantation in children. General study findings and limits: Diversity and T-cell counts at one year after transplant derived mostly from new T cells. From surviving recipient T cells and thymic progenitors came the high day-60 TCRbeta diversity observed in some patients. Reportedly, roughly two months post-transplant, alpha-beta T cells arose from several hundred expanded graft clones.

During its preparation, the TCRbeta library received unique molecular identifiers. TCRdb reprocessed the PCR reads via MiXCR and lists one record per CDR3 protein. The sample shows about 980,000 distinct CDR3 sequences, about 29% of them seen only once. This clonotype showed up just a few times. What it recognizes is unknown. The CDR3 contains 15 residues. V lost 3 bases and J lost 6, with 14 bases in between. V is TRBV12-3 or TRBV12-4 and J is TRBJ2-2; no reliable D call. The sequenced sample was PBMCs, mostly from graft donor cells, obtained 360 days after TCRalphabeta/CD19-depleted stem cell transplant. The origin of this receptor is a boy under two years old who had a stem cell transplant for SCID, so the T cells may come from the graft donor. In DNA, the CDR3 is TGTGCCAGCAGTTTTCCCCGTTGGGTGGCCGGGGAGCTGTTTTTT. This sequence encodes CASSFPRWVAGELFF.